This TCR beta chain was identified in a study of T cells after yellow fever vaccination (dated by TCRdb to the late 2010s). As for the study more broadly: Libraries from fractions with low cell numbers were prepared with the SMART-Seq v4 Ultra Low Input RNA kit. Two healthy male donors made up the cohort, one aged 18 to 30 years and the other aged 30 to 40 years. Blood was collected at multiple timepoints before and after primary and secondary immunization, and bulk PBMC replicates and cell subsets were isolated. To track T-cell clones before and after primary and booster YFV17D yellow fever vaccination, bulk TCR alpha and beta repertoires were sequenced longitudinally.

The meaning of the sample's treatment or condition label: live attenuated yellow fever vaccine strain. A standard Ficoll-Paque protocol was used to isolate PBMCs from peripheral blood. CD4 and CD8 T-cell fractions were isolated with Dynabeads CD4 and CD8 positive selection kits. TriZol was used to extract RNA from bulk PBMCs, from CD4 and CD8 fractions, and from dextramer-positive and dextramer-negative fractions. This clonotype showed up just a few times. The antigen it binds to is not known. No base quality values were provided; no much bigger clone lies one nucleotide off. The sequencing machine was an Illumina NovaSeq 6000. TCR cDNA was made using 5'RACE template switching, a step that added a universal primer site and unique molecular identifiers. cDNA synthesis was primed from both the TCR alpha and TCR beta constant segments. Libraries were amplified in two PCR steps, with sample barcodes and sequencing adapters added in the second step. Libraries were sequenced on Illumina HiSeq 2500 (2x100 bp) or NovaSeq (2x150 bp). As for the authors' bioinformatics: MIGEC handled demultiplexing of reads and collapsing into UMI consensus sequences, while MiXCR performed V(D)J alignment. Using edgeR on replicate PBMC samples, clonotypes were called vaccine-responding if FDR was below 0.01 and the log2 fold change was above 5 up to day 15. Bulk clonotypes were assigned CD4 or CD8 identity according to which sequenced CD4 or CD8 repertoire held them at higher abundance. The public reads were reprocessed in TCRdb via fastp at Q25 and MiXCR, keeping in-frame beta chains. Rows are combined by CDR3 protein, so each entry shows the most common genes and DNA. It is TCRdb's table, rather than the study itself, that gives the V and J calls and clone size. The sample profile shows more than 300,000 distinct CDR3 sequences; approximately 11% of them were found once. 3% to 3.5% of the sample goes to the ten largest clones.

The germline V gene (reference sequence) specifies DFQATT as CDR1 and SNEGSKA as CDR2. V is cut by 6 bases and J by 1 base, and the space between the germline ends is 13 bases. The CDR3 contains 13 residues, cysteine and valine counted. The CDR3 DNA has 39 bases and is translated from base 1. Findings and caveats that apply to the study as a whole: After the booster, most clones that had expanded after primary vaccination were detected again (about 97% of CD4 and more than 80% of CD8), suggesting broad maintenance of memory. Compared with the primary T-cell response, the secondary T-cell response was faster but weaker, reaching its peak on day 5 rather than on day 15. Because the study included only a couple of donors, the extent to which the findings can be generalized is limited. A small fraction of clonotypes appeared in both the CD4 and CD8 compartments, likely as a result of convergent recombination. FACS-sorted repertoires could contain abundant contaminating clonotypes from the bulk population, so computational filtering was required.

The rearranged chain carries TRBV20-1 and TRBJ2-7; TRBD2 is a possible D gene, resting on 6 matching bases. The TCR originated in a man aged 18 to 29 who received the YFV17D yellow fever vaccine. The sequenced sample was CD4+ T cells sorted from PBMCs, obtained 45 days after the yellow fever booster vaccination. The nucleotide sequence is given as TGCAGTGCGCGGCGAGGAGGGTCCTACGAGCAGTACGTC. Its translation reads: CSARRGGSYEQYV.